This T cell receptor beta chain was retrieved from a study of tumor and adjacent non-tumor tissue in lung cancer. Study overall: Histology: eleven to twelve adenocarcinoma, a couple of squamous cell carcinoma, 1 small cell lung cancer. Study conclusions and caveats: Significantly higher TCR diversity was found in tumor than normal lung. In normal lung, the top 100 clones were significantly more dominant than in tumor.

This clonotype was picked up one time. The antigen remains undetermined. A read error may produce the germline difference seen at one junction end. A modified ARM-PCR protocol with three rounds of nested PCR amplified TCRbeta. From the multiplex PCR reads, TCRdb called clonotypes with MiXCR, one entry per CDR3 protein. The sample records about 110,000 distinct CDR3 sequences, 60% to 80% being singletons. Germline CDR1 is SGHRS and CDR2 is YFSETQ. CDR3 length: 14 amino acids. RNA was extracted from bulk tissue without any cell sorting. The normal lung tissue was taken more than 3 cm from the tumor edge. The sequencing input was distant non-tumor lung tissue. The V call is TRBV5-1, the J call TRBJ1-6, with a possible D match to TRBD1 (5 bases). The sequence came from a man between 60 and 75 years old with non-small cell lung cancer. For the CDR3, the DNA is TGCGTCAGCACATATGACAGCAATAATTCACCCCTCCACTTT. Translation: CVSTYDSNNSPLHF.